Following are 13 T cell receptor beta chains from one sample sequenced in a study of cytomegalovirus exposure and HLA in healthy donors (dated by TCRdb to about 2017). Libraries were made using the immunoSEQ multiplex PCR assay. Entries here come from immuneACCESS through TCRdb and include only in-frame sequences with V and J called. Some clones fail to appear in such tables; in the studies checked, an unresolved V gene covers under half of the shortfall, and the cause of the remainder is unknown. The sample contains hundreds of thousands of clones, more than 80% of them found a single time. The ten most abundant clones make up about 0.8% of the sample. Sequenced material: PBMCs. The source of these receptors is a woman between 18 and 29 years old in good health and CMV-seronegative.

The chain links TRBV7-8 to TRBJ2-1, with TRBD2 matching over 11 bases. Germline values: CDR1 SGHVS, CDR2 FQNEAQ. The J segment lost 9 bases and the V segment lost 2 bases, leaving 6 bases of the junction unmatched. CDR3 length: 15 amino acids. CDR3 sequence reads: CASSLITTSGVEQFF. The DNA of the CDR3 is TGTGCCAGCAGCTTAATAACGACTAGCGGGGTTGAGCAGTTCTTC.

The chain is built from TRBV6-6 and TRBJ1-2, with D maybe TRBD1 (5 bases). The CDR3 consists of 15 residues. V lost 6 bases, J lost 2 bases, and 16 bases lay in between. Germline V gene lookup returns CDR1 MNHNY and CDR2 SVGAGI (reference sequence). The DNA for the CDR3 is TGTGCCAGCAGAACCCAGGGCAGCTCAAACTATGGCTACACCTTC. Translating it yields CASRTQGSSNYGYTF.

The chain employs TRBV2 and TRBJ1-3, with TRBD1 matching 9 bases. With V trimmed by 9 bases and J by 2 bases, 2 bases remained unmatched. Per the germline V gene, CDR1 is SNHLY and CDR2 is FYNNEI. CDR3 size: 13 residues. The CDR3 nucleotides read TGTGCCAGAGGACAGGGGACTGGAAACACCATATATTTT. Protein product: CARGQGTGNTIYF.

V usage is TRBV28 and J usage is TRBJ2-7; D gene ambiguous. Germline V gene data show CDR1 as MDHEN and CDR2 as SYDVKM. V was pared by 6 bases and J by 4 bases, with 10 bases between. The CDR3 has 12 residues. Written as DNA, the CDR3 is TGTGCCAGCAGGGAAAGGAGTTACGAGCAGTACTTC. This gives the protein CASRERSYEQYF. Full variable domain (outside the CDR3, taken from reference TRBV28 and TRBJ2-7): DVKVTQSSRYLVKRTGEKVFLECVQDMDHENMFWYRQDPGLGLRLIYFSYDVKMKEKGDIPEGYSVSREKKERFSLILESASTNQTSMYLCASRERSYEQYFGPGTRLTVT.

The chain combines TRBV4-1 with TRBJ2-7, with TRBD2 matching 9 bases. The CDR3 contains 15 residues. CDR1 and CDR2 (germline): MGHRA, YSYEKL. V shed 1 base, J shed 3 bases, and the junction held 4 bases outside the gene matches. CDR3 nucleotides: TGCGCCAGCAGCCAAGTCCCTAGCGGGATCTACGAGCAGTACTTC. Translation gives CASSQVPSGIYEQYF.

V is TRBV6-5 and J is TRBJ1-4; D unclear. The CDR3 is 14 residues long. The V gene's germline CDR1 is MNHEY and CDR2 SVGAGI. V was clipped by 6 bases and J by 7 bases, with 15 bases between them. The CDR3 nucleotides read TGTGCCAGCAGGGGCGGCAGGAGGCGTGAAAAACTGTTTTTT. This translates into CASRGGRRREKLFF.

J is TRBJ2-7 and V is TRBV6-6, with 12 nucleotides matching TRBD1. The CDR3 runs 14 residues. Germline-derived CDR1 and CDR2 are MNHNY and SVGAGI (reference sequence). V gave up 8 bases and J gave up 5 bases; unmatched junction bases: 7. The CDR3 is CASHSGTGGHEQYF. CDR3 DNA: TGTGCCAGCCATTCCGGGACAGGGGGCCACGAGCAGTACTTC.

The V and J genes are TRBV7-6 and TRBJ2-7; 8 bases map to TRBD2. The CDR3 loop spans 14 amino acids. CDR1 and CDR2 (germline): SGHVS, FNYEAQ. The V and J ends lost 2 bases and 5 bases, in that order; junction bases with no gene match: 5. The CDR3 is CASSLRRGDHEQYF. The CDR3, as DNA: TGTGCCAGCAGCTTAAGGCGGGGGGACCACGAGCAGTACTTC.

The CDR3: CASSLAAPRSSYNSPLHF. The CDR3 nucleotides are TGCGCCAGCAGCTTGGCCGCTCCCCGGTCCTCTTATAATTCACCCCTCCACTTT. The rearrangement uses TRBV5-1 and TRBJ1-6; D gene ambiguous. Trimming stripped 0 bases from V and 4 bases from J, with 17 bases between. Germline V gene lookup returns CDR1 SGHRS and CDR2 YFSETQ. The CDR3 runs 18 residues.

The rearrangement joins TRBV27 to TRBJ1-5; unclear D gene. CDR3 length equals 13 residues. The V gene's germline CDR1 is MNHEY and CDR2 SMNVEV (reference sequence). Trimming removed 8 bases from V and 6 bases from J, with 14 bases in between. The CDR3 protein is CASRLTGSQPQHF. The CDR3 nucleotides are TGTGCCAGCCGACTAACGGGTAGTCAGCCCCAGCATTTT.

The J gene is TRBJ2-1, the V gene TRBV20-1; D is unresolved. Trimming removed 6 bases from V and 9 bases from J, with 9 bases in between. The germline gives CDR1 DFQATT, CDR2 SNEGSKA (reference sequence). This CDR3 comprises 10 residues. The CDR3 DNA follows: TGCAGTGCCCACATCTCTGAGCAGTTCTTC. It translates to CSAHISEQFF.

V usage is TRBV5-4 and J usage is TRBJ2-7; a possible D gene is TRBD2 (6 bases). CDR3 size: 12 residues. The V gene's germline CDR1 is SGHNT and CDR2 YYREEE (reference sequence). V was pared by 4 bases and J by 7 bases, with 12 bases between. Written as DNA, the CDR3 is TGTGCCAGCAGCCACCTCGGGGGTGAGCAGTACTTC. It specifies CASSHLGGEQYF.

The rearrangement links TRBV6-5 to TRBJ2-7, with a tentative D call TRBD1 (6 bases). Germline V gene sequence: CDR1 MNHEY, CDR2 SVGAGI. The CDR3 length is 15 residues. Trimming took off 2 bases at V and 3 bases at J, with 14 bases between the two ends. As DNA, the CDR3 is TGTGCCAGCAGTTACATTGGACAGACTAACTACGAGCAGTACTTC. It specifies CASSYIGQTNYEQYF.